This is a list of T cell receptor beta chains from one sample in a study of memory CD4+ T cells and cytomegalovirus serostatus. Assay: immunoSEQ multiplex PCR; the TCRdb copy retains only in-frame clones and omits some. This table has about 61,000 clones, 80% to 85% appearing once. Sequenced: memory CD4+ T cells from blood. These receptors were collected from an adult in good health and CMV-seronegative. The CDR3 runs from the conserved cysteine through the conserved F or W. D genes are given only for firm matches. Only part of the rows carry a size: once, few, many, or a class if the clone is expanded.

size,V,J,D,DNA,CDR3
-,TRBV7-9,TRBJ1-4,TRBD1,TGTGCCAGCAGCCGGGGACAGACTAATGAAAAACTGTTTTTT,CASSRGQTNEKLFF
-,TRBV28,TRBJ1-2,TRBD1,TGTGCCAGCACCACCCCGACCGGGACAGGGTTTGGCTACACCTTC,CASTTPTGTGFGYTF
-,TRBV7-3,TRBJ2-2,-,TGTGCCAGCAGCTTAACCGCCGGGGAGCTGTTTTTT,CASSLTAGELFF
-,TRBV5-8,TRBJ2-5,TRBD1,TGTGCCAGCAGCTTGCTGACAGGGGGTGAGACCCAGTACTTC,CASSLLTGGETQYF
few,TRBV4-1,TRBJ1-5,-,TGCGCCAGCAGCCAAGATTATGGCAGGGGTAAGGGCAATCAGCCCCAGCATTTT,CASSQDYGRGKGNQPQHF
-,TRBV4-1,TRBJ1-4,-,TGCGCCAGCAGCCACGGCCGGCTTGGAGAAAAACTGTTTTTT,CASSHGRLGEKLFF
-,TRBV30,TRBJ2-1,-,TGTGCCTGGATCCGGCGGTCTAACAATGAGCAGTTCTTC,CAWIRRSNNEQFF
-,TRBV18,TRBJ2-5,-,TGTGCCAGCTCACGTAGGACAGATCAAGAGACCCAGTACTTC,CASSRRTDQETQYF
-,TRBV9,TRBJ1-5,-,TGTGCCAGCAGCGTAGGGGGGACAACGTATCAGCCCCAGCATTTT,CASSVGGTTYQPQHF
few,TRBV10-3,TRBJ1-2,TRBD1,TGTGCCATCAGTGACTCCACCCGTGGGACAGGCACTCACTATGGCTACACCTTC,CAISDSTRGTGTHYGYTF
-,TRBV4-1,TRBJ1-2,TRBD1,TGCGCCAGCAGCCCAGACCCCGGGACAGGGCCATATGGCTACACCTTC,CASSPDPGTGPYGYTF
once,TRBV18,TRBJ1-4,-,TGTGCCAGCTCACCACTTTCTACGGCAACTAATGAAAAACTGTTTTTT,CASSPLSTATNEKLFF
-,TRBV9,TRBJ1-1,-,TGTGCCAGCAGCGTAGCCGGGGTCGGCACTGAAGCTTTCTTT,CASSVAGVGTEAFF
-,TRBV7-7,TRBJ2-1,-,TGTGCCAGCAGCTTAGGGCAGGGGTTAGGTAACAATGAGCAGTTCTTC,CASSLGQGLGNNEQFF
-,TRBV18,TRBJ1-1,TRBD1,TGTGCCAGCTCAGCTGCGACAGGGACCACTGAAGCTTTCTTT,CASSAATGTTEAFF
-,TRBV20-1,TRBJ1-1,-,TGCAGTGCTAGGGGGAACACTGAAGCTTTCTTT,CSARGNTEAFF
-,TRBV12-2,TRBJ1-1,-,TGTGCAAGCGGGAGGGAATTGGGTGACACTGAAGCTTTCTTT,CASGRELGDTEAFF
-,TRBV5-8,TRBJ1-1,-,TGTGCCAGCAGCCCAACGGGGGTGAGGAACACTGAAGCTTTCTTT,CASSPTGVRNTEAFF
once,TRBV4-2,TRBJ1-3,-,TGTGCCAGCAGCCAAGCTCAAGTTGGAAACACCATATATTTT,CASSQAQVGNTIYF
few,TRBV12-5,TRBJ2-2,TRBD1,TGTGCTAGTGGTTTAACCCCGGGACAGGGGGGAACCGGGGAGCTGTTTTTT,CASGLTPGQGGTGELFF
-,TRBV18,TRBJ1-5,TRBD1,TGTGCCAGCTCGCCATCAGGGGGCCCAAAGAATCAGCCCCAGCATTTT,CASSPSGGPKNQPQHF
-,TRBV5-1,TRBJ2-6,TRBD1,TGCGCCAGCAGCTTGTCCCTGGCGAGGACAGGGGTCGGTGGGGCCAACGTCCTGACTTTC,CASSLSLARTGVGGANVLTF
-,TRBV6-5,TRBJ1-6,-,TGTGCCAGCAGTTATGGTTTACATAATTCACCCCTCCACTTT,CASSYGLHNSPLHF
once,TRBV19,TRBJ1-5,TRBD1,TGTGCCAGTACCCTTCTCTGGGACAGGGGGTACCTTAGCAATCAGCCCCAGCATTTT,CASTLLWDRGYLSNQPQHF
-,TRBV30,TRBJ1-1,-,TGTGCCTGGAGTCCAGGGTCGGTCACTGAAGCTTTCTTT,CAWSPGSVTEAFF
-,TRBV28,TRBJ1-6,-,TGTGCCAGCAGTTTGGGCAGGGGCAATTCACCCCTCCACTTT,CASSLGRGNSPLHF
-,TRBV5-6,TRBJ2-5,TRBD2,TGTGCCAGCAGCTTGGGGACTAGCGGGGGGGTCGAGACCCAGTACTTC,CASSLGTSGGVETQYF
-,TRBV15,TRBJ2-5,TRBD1,TGTGCCACCAGCAGAGATTCCGGGCAGGGGGACCAAGAGACCCAGTACTTC,CATSRDSGQGDQETQYF
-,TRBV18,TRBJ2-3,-,TGTGCCAGCTCACCCCTGCGGGGAGATACGCAGTATTTT,CASSPLRGDTQYF
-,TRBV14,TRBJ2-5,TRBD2,TGTGCCAGCAGCCAACAAGGACTAGCGTTCGGGACCCAGTACTTC,CASSQQGLAFGTQYF
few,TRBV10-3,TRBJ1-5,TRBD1,TGTGCCATCAGGACAGGGTTGAATCAGCCCCAGCATTTT,CAIRTGLNQPQHF
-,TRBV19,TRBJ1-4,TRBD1,TGTGCCAGTAGTGCCCGGACAGGAGGAGGCCAAAAACTGTTTTTT,CASSARTGGGQKLFF
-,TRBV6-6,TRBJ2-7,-,TGTGCCAGTACTAAGGGGGAGGGCGCTAACAACGAGCAGTACTTC,CASTKGEGANNEQYF
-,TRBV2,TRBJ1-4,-,TGTGCCAGCAGTGAAGCGCGAGAAACGAGTGAAAAACTGTTTTTT,CASSEARETSEKLFF
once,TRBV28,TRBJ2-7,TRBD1,TGTGCCAGCAGCGAAAGGACAGGCAGTAAGGAGCAGTACTTC,CASSERTGSKEQYF